This record looks at one T cell receptor beta chain sequence and its context. The data were obtained in a study of T cell changes during pregnancy in multiple sclerosis. TCRdb keeps only in-frame clones here, not all; method: immunoSEQ multiplex PCR. This sample carries about 43,000 clones, approximately 91% of them seen once, and the ten largest clones take roughly 1.5%. The CDR3 runs to 18 residues. The germline V gene encodes CDR1 MNHEY and CDR2 SMNVEV (reference sequence). V lost 1 base, J lost 1 base, and 8 bases stayed unmatched. The sequence was collected from a female donor with multiple sclerosis, enrolled in a pregnancy study. This chain connects TRBV27 to TRBJ2-3; TRBD2 aligns across 10 bases. The sample was PBMCs (not recorded whether the cells were cultured). CDR3 bases: TGTGCCAGCAGTTTATTGGGGACCGGGACTAGCGGCACAGATACGCAGTATTTT. It yields the protein CASSLLGTGTSGTDTQYF.